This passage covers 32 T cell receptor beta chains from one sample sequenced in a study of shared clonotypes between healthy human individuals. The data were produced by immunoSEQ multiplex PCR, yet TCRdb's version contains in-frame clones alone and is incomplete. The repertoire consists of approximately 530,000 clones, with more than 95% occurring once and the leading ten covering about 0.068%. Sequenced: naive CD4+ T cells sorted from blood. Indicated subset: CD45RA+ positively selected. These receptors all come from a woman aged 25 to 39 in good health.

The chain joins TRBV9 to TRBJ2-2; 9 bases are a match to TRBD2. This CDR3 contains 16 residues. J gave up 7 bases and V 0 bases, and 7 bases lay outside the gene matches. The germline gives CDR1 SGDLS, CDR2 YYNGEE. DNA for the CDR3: TGTGCCAGCAGCGTAGGTGGTAGCGGGAGCGGCGGGGAGCTGTTTTTT. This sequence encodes CASSVGGSGSGGELFF.

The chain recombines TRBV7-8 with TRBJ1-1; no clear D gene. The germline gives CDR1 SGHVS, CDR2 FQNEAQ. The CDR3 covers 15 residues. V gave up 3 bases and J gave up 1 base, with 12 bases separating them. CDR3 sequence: CASSFHLPANTEAFF. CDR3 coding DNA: TGTGCCAGCAGCTTCCACCTACCTGCGAACACTGAAGCTTTCTTT. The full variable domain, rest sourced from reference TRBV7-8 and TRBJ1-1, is GAGVSQSPRYKVAKRGQDVALRCDPISGHVSLFWYQQALGQGPEFLTYFQNEAQLDKSGLPSDRFFAERPEGSVSTLKIQRTQQEDSAVYLCASSFHLPANTEAFFGQGTRLTVV.

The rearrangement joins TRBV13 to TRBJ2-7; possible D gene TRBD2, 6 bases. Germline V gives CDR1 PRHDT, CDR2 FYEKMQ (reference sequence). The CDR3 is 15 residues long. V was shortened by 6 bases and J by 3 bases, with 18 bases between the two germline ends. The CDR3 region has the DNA TGTGCCAGCAGTGCGACCGGGACGGGAGTCTACGAGCAGTACTTC. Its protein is CASSATGTGVYEQYF.

The CDR3 is CSVAEGANTEAFF. The CDR3, as DNA: TGCAGCGTTGCCGAAGGGGCGAATACTGAAGCTTTCTTT. The V gene is TRBV29-1, the J gene TRBJ1-1; perhaps TRBD1 as D (5 bases). V dropped 4 bases and J dropped 5 bases, with 14 bases sitting between them. The CDR3 totals 13 residues. CDR1 is SQVTM and CDR2 is ANQGSEA in the germline V gene.

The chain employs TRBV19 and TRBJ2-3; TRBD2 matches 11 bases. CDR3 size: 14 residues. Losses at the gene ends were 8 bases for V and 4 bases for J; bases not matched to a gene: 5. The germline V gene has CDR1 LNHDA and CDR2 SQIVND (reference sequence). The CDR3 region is CASQTSGISDTQYF. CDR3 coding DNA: TGTGCCAGTCAGACTAGCGGGATTTCAGATACGCAGTATTTT.

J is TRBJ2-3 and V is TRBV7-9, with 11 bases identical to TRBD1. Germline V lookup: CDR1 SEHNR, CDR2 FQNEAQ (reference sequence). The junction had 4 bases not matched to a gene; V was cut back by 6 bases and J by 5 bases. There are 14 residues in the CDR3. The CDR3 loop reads CASRGQGAGDTQYF. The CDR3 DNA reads TGTGCCAGCAGAGGACAGGGGGCAGGAGATACGCAGTATTTT.

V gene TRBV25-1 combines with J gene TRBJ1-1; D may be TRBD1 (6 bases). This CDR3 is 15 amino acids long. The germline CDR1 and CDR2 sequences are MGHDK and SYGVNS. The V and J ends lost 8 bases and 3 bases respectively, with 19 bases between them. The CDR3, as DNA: TGTGCCAGCCACCCCGGGGGGCGGCTCTACACTGAAGCTTTCTTT. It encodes CASHPGGRLYTEAFF. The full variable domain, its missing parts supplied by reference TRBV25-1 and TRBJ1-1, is EADIYQTPRYLVIGTGKKITLECSQTMGHDKMYWYQQDPGMELHLIHYSYGVNSTEKGDLSSESTVSRIRTEHFPLTLESARPSHTSQYLCASHPGGRLYTEAFFGQGTRLTVV.

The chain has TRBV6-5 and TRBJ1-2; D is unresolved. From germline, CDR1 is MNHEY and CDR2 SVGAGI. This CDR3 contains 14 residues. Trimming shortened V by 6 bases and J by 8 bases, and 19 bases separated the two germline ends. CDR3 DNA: TGTGCCAGCAGCCCTATAACTAACTATGCGGGCTACACCTTC. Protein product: CASSPITNYAGYTF.

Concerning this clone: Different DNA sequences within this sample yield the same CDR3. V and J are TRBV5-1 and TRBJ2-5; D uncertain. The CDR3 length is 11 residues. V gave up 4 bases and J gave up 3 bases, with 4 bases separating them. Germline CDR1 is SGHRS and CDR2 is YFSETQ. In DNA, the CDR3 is TGCGCCAGCAGCCTCGAAGAGACCCAGTACTTC. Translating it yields CASSLEETQYF.

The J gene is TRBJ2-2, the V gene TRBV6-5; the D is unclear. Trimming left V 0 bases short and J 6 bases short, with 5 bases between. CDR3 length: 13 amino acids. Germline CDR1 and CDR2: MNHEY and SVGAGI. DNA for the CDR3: TGTGCCAGCAGTTACTCTTTCTCCGGGGAGCTGTTTTTT. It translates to CASSYSFSGELFF.

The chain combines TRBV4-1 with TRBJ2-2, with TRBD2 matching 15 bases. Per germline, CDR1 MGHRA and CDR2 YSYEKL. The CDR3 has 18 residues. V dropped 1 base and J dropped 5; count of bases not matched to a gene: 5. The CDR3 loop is CASSQGGTSGRLTGELFF. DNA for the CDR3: TGCGCCAGCAGCCAAGGGGGGACTAGCGGGAGGTTGACCGGGGAGCTGTTTTTT.

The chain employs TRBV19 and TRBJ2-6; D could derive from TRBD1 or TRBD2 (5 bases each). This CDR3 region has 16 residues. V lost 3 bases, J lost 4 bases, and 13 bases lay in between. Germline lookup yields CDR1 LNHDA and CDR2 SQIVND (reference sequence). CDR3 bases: TGTGCCAGTAGTATCTGGCAGGGACCCGGGGCCAACGTCCTGACTTTC. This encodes CASSIWQGPGANVLTF. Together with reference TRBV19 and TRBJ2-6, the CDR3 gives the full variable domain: DGGITQSPKYLFRKEGQNVTLSCEQNLNHDAMYWYRQDPGQGLRLIYYSQIVNDFQKGDIAEGYSVSREKKESFPLTVTSAQKNPTAFYLCASSIWQGPGANVLTFGAGSRLTVL.

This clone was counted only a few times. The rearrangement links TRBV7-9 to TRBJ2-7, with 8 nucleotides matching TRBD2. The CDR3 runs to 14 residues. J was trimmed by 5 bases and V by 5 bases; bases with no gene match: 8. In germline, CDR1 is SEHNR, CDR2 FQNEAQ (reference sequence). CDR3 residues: CASSRRGGLDEQYF. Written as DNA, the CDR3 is TGTGCCAGCAGCCGCCGCGGGGGGCTCGACGAGCAGTACTTC.

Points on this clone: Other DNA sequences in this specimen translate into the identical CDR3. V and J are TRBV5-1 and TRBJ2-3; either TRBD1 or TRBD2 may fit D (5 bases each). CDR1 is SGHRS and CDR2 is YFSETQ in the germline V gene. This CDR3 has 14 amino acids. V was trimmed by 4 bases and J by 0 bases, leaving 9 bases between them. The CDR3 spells CASSLGDSTDTQYF. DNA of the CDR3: TGCGCCAGCAGCCTGGGGGACAGCACAGATACGCAGTATTTT.

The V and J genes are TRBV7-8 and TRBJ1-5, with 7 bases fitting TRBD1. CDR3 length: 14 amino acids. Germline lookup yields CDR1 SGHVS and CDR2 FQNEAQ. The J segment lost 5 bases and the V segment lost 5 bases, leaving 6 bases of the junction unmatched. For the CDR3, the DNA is TGTGCCAGCAGCCCGAAGACAGGGTATCAGCCCCAGCATTTT. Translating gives CASSPKTGYQPQHF.

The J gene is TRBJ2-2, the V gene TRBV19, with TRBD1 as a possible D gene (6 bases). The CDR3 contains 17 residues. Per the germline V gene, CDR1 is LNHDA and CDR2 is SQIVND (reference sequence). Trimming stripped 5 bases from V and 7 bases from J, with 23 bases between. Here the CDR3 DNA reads TGTGCCAGTAGTTTCGCTTCTACAGGGTGGGGTAGCGGGGAGCTGTTTTTT. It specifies CASSFASTGWGSGELFF.

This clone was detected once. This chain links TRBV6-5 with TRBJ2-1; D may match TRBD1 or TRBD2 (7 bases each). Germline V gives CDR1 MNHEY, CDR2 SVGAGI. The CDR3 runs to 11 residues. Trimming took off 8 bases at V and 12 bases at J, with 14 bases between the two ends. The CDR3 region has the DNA TGTGCCAGCGCTAGCGGACAGGTGCAGTTCTTC. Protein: CASASGQVQFF.

The CDR3 DNA sequence: TGTGCCAGTAGTCTTAAGACAGATTATAGCAATCAGCCCCAGCATTTT. The encoded protein is CASSLKTDYSNQPQHF. This sequence joins TRBV19 and TRBJ1-5; D is perhaps TRBD1 (5 bases). This CDR3 has 16 amino acids. The germline CDR1 and CDR2 sequences are LNHDA and SQIVND (reference sequence). V lost 5 bases to trimming and J lost 0 bases, with 14 bases between them.

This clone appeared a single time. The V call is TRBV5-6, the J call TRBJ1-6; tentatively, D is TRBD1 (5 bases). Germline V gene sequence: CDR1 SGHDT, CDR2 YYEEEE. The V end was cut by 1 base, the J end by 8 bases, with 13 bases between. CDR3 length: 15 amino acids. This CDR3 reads CASSLLGRDDSPLHF. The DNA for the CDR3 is TGTGCCAGCAGCTTGTTGGGCAGGGATGATTCACCCCTCCACTTT.

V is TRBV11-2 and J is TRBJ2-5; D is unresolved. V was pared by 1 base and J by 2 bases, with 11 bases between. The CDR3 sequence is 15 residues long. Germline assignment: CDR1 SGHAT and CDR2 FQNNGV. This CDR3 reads CASSLGLGNQETQYF. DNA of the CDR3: TGTGCCAGCAGCTTAGGGCTTGGCAATCAAGAGACCCAGTACTTC.

This CDR3 is CASSHGTLSSYNEQFF. DNA of the CDR3: TGTGCCAGCTCACACGGGACTCTTAGCTCCTACAATGAGCAGTTCTTC. The rearrangement links TRBV18 to TRBJ2-1; D may be TRBD2 (6 bases). Trimming removed 4 bases from V and 0 bases from J, with 13 bases in between. This CDR3 is 16 amino acids long. Germline loops: CDR1 KGHSH, CDR2 LQKENI.

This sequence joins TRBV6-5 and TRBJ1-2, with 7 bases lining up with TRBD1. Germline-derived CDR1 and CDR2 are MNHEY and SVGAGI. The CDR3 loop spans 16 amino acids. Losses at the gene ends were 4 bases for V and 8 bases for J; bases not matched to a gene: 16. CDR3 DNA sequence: TGTGCCAGCAGTTCCACCGGGACAGAGGCTCGCTACGGCTACACCTTC. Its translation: CASSSTGTEARYGYTF.

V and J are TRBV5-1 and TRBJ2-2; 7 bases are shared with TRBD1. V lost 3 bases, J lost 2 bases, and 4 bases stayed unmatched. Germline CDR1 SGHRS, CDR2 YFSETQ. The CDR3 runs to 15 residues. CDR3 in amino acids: CASSWTGDNTGELFF. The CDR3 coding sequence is TGCGCCAGCAGCTGGACAGGTGATAACACCGGGGAGCTGTTTTTT. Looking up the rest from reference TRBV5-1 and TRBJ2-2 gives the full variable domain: KAGVTQTPRYLIKTRGQQVTLSCSPISGHRSVSWYQQTPGQGLQFLFEYFSETQRNKGNFPGRFSGRQFSNSRSEMNVSTLELGDSALYLCASSWTGDNTGELFFGEGSRLTVL.

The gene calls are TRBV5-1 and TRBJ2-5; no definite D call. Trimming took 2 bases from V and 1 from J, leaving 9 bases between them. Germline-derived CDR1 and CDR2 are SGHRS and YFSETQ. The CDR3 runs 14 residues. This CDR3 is CASSFNTIQETQYF. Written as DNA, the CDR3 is TGCGCCAGCAGCTTCAACACCATCCAAGAGACCCAGTACTTC.

The CDR3 DNA is TGCGCCAGCAGCTTGGAGGCGGCCCGCACAGATACGCAGTATTTT. This encodes CASSLEAARTDTQYF. V usage is TRBV5-1 and J usage is TRBJ2-3, with unresolved D. The CDR3 runs to 15 residues. The germline V gene has CDR1 SGHRS and CDR2 YFSETQ. Trimming took off 0 bases at V and 1 base at J, with 9 bases between the two ends.

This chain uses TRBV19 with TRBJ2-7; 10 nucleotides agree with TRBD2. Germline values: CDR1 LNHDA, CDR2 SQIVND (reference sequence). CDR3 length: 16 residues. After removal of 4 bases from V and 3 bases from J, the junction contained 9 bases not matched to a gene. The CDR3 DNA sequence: TGTGCCAGTAGTAGGGCTAGCGGGAGTGCCAACTACGAGCAGTACTTC. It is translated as CASSRASGSANYEQYF.

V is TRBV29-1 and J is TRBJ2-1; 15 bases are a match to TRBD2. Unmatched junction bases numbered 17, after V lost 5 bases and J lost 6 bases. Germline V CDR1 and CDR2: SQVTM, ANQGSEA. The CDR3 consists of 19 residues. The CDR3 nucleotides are TGCAGCGTTCGAAGGACTAGCGGGAGGGCCTTGATCGGGAGCAATGAGCAGTTCTTC. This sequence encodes CSVRRTSGRALIGSNEQFF.

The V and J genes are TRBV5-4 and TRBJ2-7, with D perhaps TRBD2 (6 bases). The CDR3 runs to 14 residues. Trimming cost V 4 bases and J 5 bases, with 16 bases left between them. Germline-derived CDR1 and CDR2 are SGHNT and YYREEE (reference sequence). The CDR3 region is CASSGPTGGDEQYF. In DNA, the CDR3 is TGTGCCAGCAGCGGACCGACCGGGGGTGACGAGCAGTACTTC.

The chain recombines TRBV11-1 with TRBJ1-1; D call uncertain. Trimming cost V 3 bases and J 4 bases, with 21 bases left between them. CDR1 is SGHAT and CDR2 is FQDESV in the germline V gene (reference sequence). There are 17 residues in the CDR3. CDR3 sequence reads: CASSLVSVGVRVTEAFF. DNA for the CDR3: TGTGCCAGCAGCTTGGTGTCCGTCGGGGTGAGGGTCACTGAAGCTTTCTTT.

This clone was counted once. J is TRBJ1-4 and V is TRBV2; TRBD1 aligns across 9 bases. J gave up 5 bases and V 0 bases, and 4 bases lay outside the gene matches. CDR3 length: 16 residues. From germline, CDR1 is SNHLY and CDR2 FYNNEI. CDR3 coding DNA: TGTGCCAGCAGTGAAGCCCGGACAGGGGTAAATGAAAAACTGTTTTTT. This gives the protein CASSEARTGVNEKLFF.

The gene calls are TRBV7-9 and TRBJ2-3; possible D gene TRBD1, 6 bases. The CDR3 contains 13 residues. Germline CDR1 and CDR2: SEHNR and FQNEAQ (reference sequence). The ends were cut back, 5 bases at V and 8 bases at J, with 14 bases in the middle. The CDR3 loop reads CASSETGQTTQYF. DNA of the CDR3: TGTGCCAGCAGCGAAACGGGACAAACTACGCAGTATTTT.

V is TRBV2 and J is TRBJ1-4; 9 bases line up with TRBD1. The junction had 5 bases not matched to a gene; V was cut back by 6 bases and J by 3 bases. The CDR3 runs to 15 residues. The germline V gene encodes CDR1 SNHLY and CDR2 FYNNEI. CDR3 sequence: CASSDDRGSNEKLFF. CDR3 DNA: TGTGCCAGCAGCGACGACAGGGGGTCTAATGAAAAACTGTTTTTT.